Shown below are 23 T cell receptor beta chains from a single sample sequenced in a study of CD8 T cells in ankylosing spondylitis. Study conclusions and caveats: It appeared that ankylosing spondylitis blood was characterized by a TCR beta motif of fewer than ten highly homologous variants.

No antigen has been identified for these receptors. TCRdb re-derived calls from the 5' RACE reads in MiXCR, one entry per CDR3 protein. The sample has over 600,000 distinct CDR3 sequences, 15% to 20% seen once. Sequenced: blood, either unsorted or a sorted T cell fraction (not recorded which). All receptors come from a male donor with ankylosing spondylitis.

V usage is TRBV7-3 and J usage is TRBJ2-1; 11 bases are a match to TRBD2. The length of the CDR3 is 15 residues. V lost 3 bases to trimming and J lost 9 bases; unmatched junction nucleotides: 7. Germline CDR1 is SGHTA and CDR2 is FQGTGA. The DNA for the CDR3 is TGTGCCAGCAGCTTTGGACTAGCGGGCTCGGTTGAGCAGTTCTTC. Protein product: CASSFGLAGSVEQFF.

This clonotype turned up a few times. This CDR3 is CSVAPGGYTF. The CDR3 bases are TGCAGTGTTGCCCCGGGTGGCTACACCTTC. V and J are TRBV20-1 and TRBJ1-2; D remains ambiguous. The V end lost 7 bases, the J end lost 7 bases, and 10 bases lay between the germline ends. There are 10 residues in the CDR3. Per the germline V gene, CDR1 is DFQATT and CDR2 is SNEGSKA (reference sequence).

The chain couples TRBV20-1 to TRBJ2-1; D could derive from TRBD1 or TRBD2 (7 bases each). The CDR3 runs to 11 residues. With 3 bases removed from V and 14 bases from J, the gap between germline ends came to 14 bases. Germline CDR1 DFQATT, CDR2 SNEGSKA (reference sequence). In DNA, the CDR3 is TGCAGTGCTAGTCAGACAGGGAGGGAGTTCTTC. It yields the protein CSASQTGREFF.

The chain uses TRBV29-1 and TRBJ1-2, with a tentative D call TRBD1 (6 bases). The CDR3 has 12 residues. Germline V gene data show CDR1 as SQVTM and CDR2 as ANQGSEA. Trimming pared 5 bases from V and 8 bases from J, leaving 15 bases between. CDR3: CSVSVGARGYTF. CDR3 DNA sequence: TGCAGCGTTTCTGTGGGGGCCAGGGGCTACACCTTC.

This clonotype was counted at least ten times. This chain joins TRBV12-3 or TRBV12-4 and TRBJ2-5; D possibly corresponds to TRBD2 (6 bases). The CDR3 is 17 residues long. V was cut by 4 bases and J by 5 bases, with 23 bases left in between. The CDR3 nucleotides are TGTGCCAGCAGTTCGCCCGCCGCGGAGGGTGATCGGGAGACCCAGTACTTC. Residues: CASSSPAAEGDRETQYF.

The chain recombines TRBV12-3 or TRBV12-4 with TRBJ2-5; TRBD1 matches at 7 bases. V was clipped by 6 bases and J by 2 bases; unmatched bases: 9. This CDR3 spans 15 amino acids. The CDR3 sequence is CASSPGTARQETQYF. DNA of the CDR3: TGTGCCAGCAGCCCCGGGACAGCAAGACAAGAGACCCAGTACTTC.

This clonotype was found a few times. The J gene is TRBJ1-1, the V gene TRBV29-1; perhaps TRBD1 as D (5 bases). This CDR3 contains 15 residues. The germline CDR1 and CDR2 sequences are SQVTM and ANQGSEA. V lost 5 bases, J lost 7 bases, and 23 bases lay in between. The CDR3 DNA follows: TGCAGCGTTAAAGTCAGGGAGAGGAGGAACGGTGAAGCTTTCTTT. Amino acids: CSVKVRERRNGEAFF.

This chain joins TRBV20-1 and TRBJ1-1; D is unclear. This CDR3 contains 11 residues. Germline V gene data show CDR1 as DFQATT and CDR2 as SNEGSKA (reference sequence). The V gene lost 6 bases and the J gene lost 8 bases, with 13 bases spanning the gap. CDR3 bases: TGCAGTGCCACTCGGGGTAAAGAAGCTTTCTTT. This sequence encodes CSATRGKEAFF.

This clonotype was seen more than once but under ten times. The gene calls are TRBV20-1 and TRBJ1-1, with D maybe TRBD1 (6 bases). Germline V gene data show CDR1 as DFQATT and CDR2 as SNEGSKA (reference sequence). V lost 2 bases to trimming and J lost 6 bases, with 16 bases between them. The CDR3 spans 14 residues. In nucleotides, the CDR3 is TGCAGTGCTAGACCACCAGGGGTTGTCCCTGAAGCTTTCTTT. Translating gives CSARPPGVVPEAFF.

This clonotype appeared a few times. The chain couples TRBV6-5 to TRBJ2-2; D perhaps matches TRBD1 (6 bases). This CDR3 has 14 residues. The germline gives CDR1 MNHEY, CDR2 SVGAGI. V was cut by 3 bases and J by 8 bases, with 13 bases left in between. The CDR3 region has the DNA TGTGCCAGCAGTTATTACAGGGCACCTGGGGAGCTGTTTTTT. Its translation: CASSYYRAPGELFF.

This clonotype was detected only a few times. The rearrangement uses TRBV9 and TRBJ2-7; D is unclear. Germline V gives CDR1 SGDLS, CDR2 YYNGEE. Trimming shortened V by 3 bases and J by 0 bases, and 10 bases separated the two germline ends. The CDR3 totals 14 residues. CDR3 in amino acids: CASSADQSSYEQYF. The CDR3 coding sequence is TGTGCCAGCAGCGCGGACCAGAGCTCCTACGAGCAGTACTTC.

This clonotype was seen a few times. The gene calls are TRBV7-9 and TRBJ1-5; the D gene is possibly TRBD1 (5 bases). Per germline, CDR1 SEHNR and CDR2 FQNEAQ (reference sequence). CDR3 size: 17 residues. The V gene lost 5 bases and the J gene lost 1 base, with 18 bases spanning the gap. Here the CDR3 reads CASSRRGVPGSNQPQHF. In nucleotides, the CDR3 is TGTGCCAGCAGCCGCCGAGGGGTGCCGGGGAGCAATCAGCCCCAGCATTTT. The full variable domain, completed using reference TRBV7-9 and TRBJ1-5, is DTGVSQNPRHKITKRGQNVTFRCDPISEHNRLYWYRQTLGQGPEFLTYFQNEAQLEKSRLLSDRFSAERPKGSFSTLEIQRTEQGDSAMYLCASSRRGVPGSNQPQHFGDGTRLSIL.

Many counts were recorded for this clonotype. This chain links TRBV5-1 with TRBJ2-7, with D unclear. V was trimmed by 0 bases and J by 2 bases, leaving 12 bases between them. The CDR3 contains 15 residues. Germline V lookup: CDR1 SGHRS, CDR2 YFSETQ. The DNA for the CDR3 is TGCGCCAGCAGCTTGGGGGGTGAAGGTGCCTACGAGCAGTACTTC. As protein: CASSLGGEGAYEQYF.

The chain carries TRBV30 and TRBJ1-1, with 8 bases lining up with TRBD1. Germline V lookup: CDR1 GTSNPN, CDR2 SVGIG (reference sequence). Trimming at V came to 1 base and at J to 6 bases, leaving 10 bases not matched to a gene. The CDR3 extends over 15 amino acids. Here the CDR3 DNA reads TGTGCCTGGAGTGGACAGGACAGGGTACTGGCTGAAGCTTTCTTT. Translating gives CAWSGQDRVLAEAFF.

The chain carries TRBV10-3 and TRBJ1-1; a possible D gene is TRBD1 (5 bases). The CDR3 consists of 15 residues. Germline loops: CDR1 ENHRY, CDR2 SYGVKD. The V and J ends lost 4 bases and 4 bases respectively, with 16 bases between them. The CDR3 spells CAISASQGGGTEAFF. The CDR3 region has the DNA TGTGCCATCAGTGCATCGCAGGGAGGCGGCACTGAAGCTTTCTTT.

This chain links TRBV28 with TRBJ2-7, with TRBD1 matching 8 bases. CDR3 length: 13 amino acids. Germline trimming cut 10 bases from V and 6 bases from J; bases unmatched to any gene: 11. CDR1 MDHEN and CDR2 SYDVKM come from the germline V gene. CDR3 amino acids: CATETGATSEQYF. The CDR3, as DNA: TGTGCCACCGAGACAGGGGCTACGTCCGAGCAGTACTTC.

The gene calls are TRBV5-1 and TRBJ1-1; tentative D call: TRBD1 (6 bases). CDR1 and CDR2 (germline): SGHRS, YFSETQ. The CDR3 spans 14 residues. The germline V and J ends were trimmed by 2 bases and 4 bases, with 12 bases remaining between them. CDR3: CASSLRGGVTEAFF. CDR3 DNA: TGCGCCAGCAGCTTACGAGGGGGTGTCACTGAAGCTTTCTTT.

This rearrangement joins TRBV29-1 to TRBJ2-7, with a weak D call TRBD2 (6 bases). The germline V and J ends were trimmed by 6 bases and 3 bases, with 9 bases remaining between them. This CDR3 region has 11 residues. Germline CDR1 reads SQVTM; CDR2 reads ANQGSEA. The CDR3 DNA is TGCAGCGTCGGGGAGGACTACGAGCAGTACTTC. It specifies CSVGEDYEQYF.

The V gene is TRBV24-1, the J gene TRBJ2-7; TRBD1 is a possible D gene (5 bases). V dropped 3 bases and J dropped 5 bases, with 10 bases sitting between them. CDR1 and CDR2 (germline): KGHDR, SFDVKD. The CDR3 totals 13 residues. CDR3 amino acids: CATSDTQGHEQYF. CDR3 DNA sequence: TGTGCCACCAGTGATACGCAGGGCCACGAGCAGTACTTC.

A single count supports this clonotype. This chain uses TRBV9 with TRBJ2-1; 9 bases map to TRBD1. CDR1 and CDR2 from the germline V gene are SGDLS and YYNGEE. Trimming at V came to 3 bases and at J to 4 bases, leaving 5 bases not matched to a gene. The CDR3 runs 15 residues. The CDR3 sequence: CASSEDRGGYNEQFF. The CDR3 DNA reads TGTGCCAGCAGCGAGGACAGGGGAGGGTACAATGAGCAGTTCTTC.

This clonotype was seen more than once but under ten times. The chain uses TRBV11-2 and TRBJ2-1; maybe TRBD1 (5 bases). CDR3 length equals 16 residues. The V end lost 0 bases, the J end lost 6 bases, and 15 bases lay between the germline ends. CDR1 is SGHAT and CDR2 is FQNNGV in the germline V gene. This CDR3 reads CASSLDMETAINEQFF. The CDR3, as DNA: TGTGCCAGCAGCTTAGATATGGAGACAGCGATCAATGAGCAGTTCTTC.

The chain uses TRBV7-8 and TRBJ2-3; 10 bases fit TRBD1. CDR1 SGHVS and CDR2 FQNEAQ come from the germline V gene. This CDR3 spans 17 amino acids. V shed 5 bases and J 2 bases; nucleotides not matched to a gene: 10. The CDR3 sequence is CASSPRPGTGVTDTQYF. Written as DNA, the CDR3 is TGTGCCAGCAGCCCGCGACCCGGGACAGGGGTCACAGATACGCAGTATTTT.

The table lists this clonotype with many counts. The chain couples TRBV24-1 to TRBJ2-1; D call uncertain. Trimming removed 4 bases from V and 2 bases from J, with 5 bases in between. The CDR3 covers 13 residues. Germline CDR1 and CDR2: KGHDR and SFDVKD. The CDR3 is CATSDTTYNEQFF. The CDR3 region has the DNA TGTGCCACCAGTGACACAACCTACAATGAGCAGTTCTTC.